Presented here are 32 T cell receptor beta chains from one specimen sequenced in a study of shared clonotypes between healthy human individuals. Naive CD8 populations comprised CD45RO-negative cells positively selected for CCR7, excluding terminally differentiated effector memory CD45RA+ cells. TCRdb's table, derived via immunoSEQ multiplex PCR, lists solely in-frame clones and lacks some. Counted here are hundreds of thousands of clones, roughly 96% occurring once; the ten biggest clones make up 0.11%. The sequenced sample consisted of naive CD8+ T cells sorted from blood. The receptors originated from a young woman in good health.

CDR3 loop: CASSFIGSVREQYF. The CDR3 coding sequence is TGTGCCAGCAGTTTTATAGGGTCCGTCCGCGAGCAGTACTTC. The gene calls are TRBV27 and TRBJ2-7; no reliable D call. Trimming removed 3 bases from V and 6 bases from J, with 15 bases in between. Per germline, CDR1 MNHEY and CDR2 SMNVEV (reference sequence). The length of the CDR3 is 14 residues.

The V call is TRBV13, the J call TRBJ2-7; 7 nucleotides align to TRBD2. After removal of 2 bases from V and 9 bases from J, the junction contained 16 bases not matched to a gene. CDR3 length: 16 amino acids. CDR1 PRHDT and CDR2 FYEKMQ come from the germline V gene (reference sequence). The CDR3 reads CASSLSSRLADRGQYF. The CDR3 bases are TGTGCCAGCAGCTTATCTTCGCGGCTAGCGGATCGGGGGCAGTACTTC.

V usage is TRBV7-8 and J usage is TRBJ1-4, with 9 bases lining up with TRBD1. In germline, CDR1 is SGHVS, CDR2 FQNEAQ. The CDR3 loop spans 18 amino acids. Trimming cost V 3 bases and J 0 bases; bases outside gene matches: 8. As DNA, the CDR3 is TGTGCCAGCAGCTTTGGGACAGGGTTTCGATCAACTAATGAAAAACTGTTTTTT. Translated: CASSFGTGFRSTNEKLFF.

The genes are TRBV11-3 and TRBJ2-7; 10 bases agree with TRBD1. The CDR3 spans 15 residues. The germline V gene encodes CDR1 SGHNT and CDR2 YENEEA. V lost 1 base and J lost 3; bases outside the gene matches: 3. CDR3: CASSLGTGGGYEQYF. CDR3 DNA sequence: TGTGCCAGCAGCTTAGGGACAGGGGGTGGCTACGAGCAGTACTTC.

This sequence joins TRBV5-1 and TRBJ2-1; 9 bases fit TRBD1. V was clipped by 4 bases and J by 8 bases; unmatched bases: 4. This CDR3 is built from 13 residues. Germline values: CDR1 SGHRS, CDR2 YFSETQ. CDR3 residues: CASSGGQGDEQFF. The CDR3 DNA is TGCGCCAGCAGCGGGGGACAGGGAGATGAGCAGTTCTTC.

This clone was observed a single time. V is TRBV10-2 and J is TRBJ1-3; D is uncertain. Trimming cost V 8 bases and J 4 bases, with 6 bases left between them. There are 11 residues in the CDR3. Germline assignment: CDR1 WSHSY and CDR2 SAAADI. In DNA form, the CDR3 reads TGCGCCAGCCTCCAGGGAAACACCATATATTTT. Translation gives CASLQGNTIYF.

The chain has TRBV6-5 and TRBJ1-3; no reliable D call. V dropped 6 bases and J dropped 0 bases, with 9 bases sitting between them. Germline lookup yields CDR1 MNHEY and CDR2 SVGAGI. The CDR3 loop spans 14 amino acids. This CDR3 reads CASRSGTSGNTIYF. The CDR3, as DNA: TGTGCCAGCAGGTCGGGCACCTCTGGAAACACCATATATTTT.

The genes are TRBV7-6 and TRBJ2-1; 8 nucleotides agree with TRBD1. V gave up 6 bases and J gave up 0 bases; unmatched junction bases: 7. CDR1 and CDR2 from the germline V gene are SGHVS and FNYEAQ. The CDR3 length is 16 residues. CDR3 sequence reads: CASRPGTGPSYNEQFF. The CDR3 region has the DNA TGTGCCAGCAGGCCCGGGACAGGACCCTCCTACAATGAGCAGTTCTTC.

The chain employs TRBV7-9 and TRBJ2-2, with TRBD2 matching 12 bases. The CDR3 totals 17 residues. With 6 bases clipped from V and 0 bases from J, the junction kept 5 bases outside the gene matches. Looked up from germline, CDR1 is SEHNR and CDR2 is FQNEAQ (reference sequence). This chain's CDR3 is CASRTSGSVSNTGELFF. The CDR3 DNA sequence: TGTGCCAGCAGGACTAGCGGGAGTGTCTCGAACACCGGGGAGCTGTTTTTT.

This clone was counted a single time. The chain carries TRBV4-1 and TRBJ2-1, with TRBD2 matching over 9 bases. With V trimmed by 1 base and J by 3 bases, 4 bases remained unmatched. Per the germline V gene, CDR1 is MGHRA and CDR2 is YSYEKL. This CDR3 is 16 amino acids long. CDR3 nucleotides: TGCGCCAGCAGCCAAGCGACTAGCGGATTCTACAATGAGCAGTTCTTC. It yields the protein CASSQATSGFYNEQFF.

The chain carries TRBV27 and TRBJ1-5, with TRBD1 as a possible D gene (6 bases). V was shortened by 1 base and J by 4 bases, with 8 bases between the two germline ends. This CDR3 spans 14 amino acids. Looked up from germline, CDR1 is MNHEY and CDR2 is SMNVEV (reference sequence). The CDR3 DNA follows: TGTGCCAGCAGTTTATACACAGGGAATCAGCCCCAGCATTTT. The encoded protein is CASSLYTGNQPQHF.

The chain is built from TRBV2 and TRBJ1-1; D remains ambiguous. The CDR3 totals 11 residues. V was clipped by 3 bases and J by 5 bases, with 4 bases between them. Germline V gene data show CDR1 as SNHLY and CDR2 as FYNNEI. Here the CDR3 reads CASSDYTEAFF. In DNA, the CDR3 is TGTGCCAGCAGTGACTATACTGAAGCTTTCTTT. Full variable domain (missing parts from reference TRBV2 and TRBJ1-1): EPEVTQTPSHQVTQMGQEVILRCVPISNHLYFYWYRQILGQKVEFLVSFYNNEISEKSEIFDDQFSVERPDGSNFTLKIRSTKLEDSAMYFCASSDYTEAFFGQGTRLTVV.

In DNA form, the CDR3 reads TGTGCCAGCAGCGCCGGACAGGGAACCTACGAGCAGTACTTC. This encodes CASSAGQGTYEQYF. This chain uses TRBV5-6 with TRBJ2-7; TRBD1 agrees at 8 bases. Germline V gene sequence: CDR1 SGHDT, CDR2 YYEEEE. Trimming cost V 4 bases and J 2 bases; bases outside gene matches: 5. The length of the CDR3 is 14 residues.

The rearrangement joins TRBV6-1 to TRBJ2-7; D unclear. The germline gives CDR1 MNHNS, CDR2 SASEGT. V was clipped by 1 base and J by 2 bases, with 12 bases between them. There are 15 residues in the CDR3. The CDR3 region has the DNA TGTGCCAGCAGTGAAGGGGCCAGAGCTACCTACGAGCAGTACTTC. Amino acid sequence: CASSEGARATYEQYF.

The chain employs TRBV27 and TRBJ1-5; 8 bases agree with TRBD1. Per the germline V gene, CDR1 is MNHEY and CDR2 is SMNVEV (reference sequence). Losses at the gene ends were 3 bases for V and 1 base for J; bases not matched to a gene: 5. This CDR3 is 16 amino acids long. Here the CDR3 reads CASSLGTGNSNQPQHF. CDR3 in DNA: TGTGCCAGCAGTTTGGGGACAGGTAACAGCAATCAGCCCCAGCATTTT.

V gene TRBV11-2 combines with J gene TRBJ1-4; D is ambiguous. V was trimmed by 5 bases and J by 5 bases, leaving 12 bases between them. Germline CDR1 and CDR2: SGHAT and FQNNGV. CDR3 length: 14 residues. CDR3 DNA: TGTGCCAGCAGCCTAAGATGGACGAATGAAAAACTGTTTTTT. Its translation: CASSLRWTNEKLFF.

The rearrangement uses TRBV2 and TRBJ2-2, with no clear D. This CDR3 has 13 residues. V lost 1 base, J lost 8 bases, and 8 bases lay in between. In germline, CDR1 is SNHLY, CDR2 FYNNEI. The CDR3 sequence: CASSEEGWGELFF. For the CDR3, the DNA is TGTGCCAGCAGTGAAGAAGGGTGGGGGGAGCTGTTTTTT. Combining the CDR3 with reference TRBV2 and TRBJ2-2 gives the whole variable domain EPEVTQTPSHQVTQMGQEVILRCVPISNHLYFYWYRQILGQKVEFLVSFYNNEISEKSEIFDDQFSVERPDGSNFTLKIRSTKLEDSAMYFCASSEEGWGELFFGEGSRLTVL.

The chain is built from TRBV11-2 and TRBJ2-1; D is ambiguous. Germline V gene lookup returns CDR1 SGHAT and CDR2 FQNNGV. The CDR3 contains 13 residues. V lost 0 bases to trimming and J lost 6 bases, with 6 bases between them. The CDR3 here is CASSLERPNEQFF. CDR3 in DNA: TGTGCCAGCAGCTTAGAAAGGCCCAATGAGCAGTTCTTC.

The V call is TRBV2, the J call TRBJ2-7, with D tentatively TRBD2 (5 bases). The V and J ends lost 3 bases and 4 bases respectively, with 7 bases between them. In germline, CDR1 is SNHLY, CDR2 FYNNEI. This CDR3 comprises 12 residues. The CDR3 nucleotides are TGTGCCAGCAGTGAGGAGCGGTACGAGCAGTACTTC. Translating it yields CASSEERYEQYF.

The gene calls are TRBV28 and TRBJ2-2; 7 bases are shared with TRBD2. The CDR3 consists of 14 residues. Unmatched junction bases numbered 4, after V lost 3 bases and J lost 6 bases. Germline lookup yields CDR1 MDHEN and CDR2 SYDVKM. CDR3 protein: CASSFIAGAGELFF. The CDR3 coding sequence is TGTGCCAGCAGTTTTATAGCGGGCGCCGGGGAGCTGTTTTTT.

CDR3 DNA: TGTGCCTGGAGTGGGGAAGGTCTTAACTATGGCTACACCTTC. Encoded protein: CAWSGEGLNYGYTF. V gene TRBV30 combines with J gene TRBJ1-2, with D uncertain. Trimming removed 1 base from V and 1 base from J, with 10 bases in between. The CDR3 has 14 amino acids. Per germline, CDR1 GTSNPN and CDR2 SVGIG (reference sequence).

The chain employs TRBV11-2 and TRBJ1-2, with 10 bases identical to TRBD1. CDR1 SGHAT and CDR2 FQNNGV come from the germline V gene. Trimming cost V 4 bases and J 4 bases; bases outside gene matches: 6. This CDR3 has 15 amino acids. The CDR3 region is CASSWGQGPSYGYTF. In DNA form, the CDR3 reads TGTGCCAGCAGCTGGGGACAGGGGCCGTCCTATGGCTACACCTTC. Full variable domain (missing parts from reference TRBV11-2 and TRBJ1-2): EAGVAQSPRYKIIEKRQSVAFWCNPISGHATLYWYQQILGQGPKLLIQFQNNGVVDDSQLPKDRFSAERLKGVDSTLKIQPAKLEDSAVYLCASSWGQGPSYGYTFGSGTRLTVV.

This rearrangement joins TRBV7-9 to TRBJ1-2; no reliable D call. Between the trimmed V and J ends, which lost 7 bases and 8 bases, there was a span of 14 bases. CDR1 and CDR2 from the germline V gene are SEHNR and FQNEAQ (reference sequence). The CDR3 sequence is 12 residues long. CDR3 bases: TGTGCCAGCATCAACCAGGCTGCGGGCTACACCTTC. Protein: CASINQAAGYTF.

J is TRBJ2-5 and V is TRBV14; D is unresolved. The DNA end is more similar to TRBJ2-7, so the J call may be wrong. CDR3 length: 12 amino acids. Germline loops: CDR1 SGHDN, CDR2 FVKESK. DNA for the CDR3: TGTGCCAGCAGCCCTAACCTGGGCGAGCAGTACTTC. Translation gives CASSPNLGEQYF.

This clone came up a few times. V is TRBV7-9 and J is TRBJ1-5, with D unclear. This CDR3 region has 13 residues. Germline CDR1 SEHNR, CDR2 FQNEAQ (reference sequence). Trimming removed 5 bases at V and 4 bases at J, with 9 bases between. The CDR3 loop is CASSKYENQPQHF. The CDR3 nucleotides read TGTGCCAGCAGCAAATACGAAAATCAGCCCCAGCATTTT.

The genes are TRBV5-1 and TRBJ2-7; perhaps D is TRBD1 or TRBD2 (5 bases each). The CDR3 sequence is 14 residues long. Per germline, CDR1 SGHRS and CDR2 YFSETQ. Between the trimmed V and J ends, which lost 2 bases and 2 bases, there was a span of 11 bases. The CDR3 spells CASSFRDGPYEQYF. The CDR3 nucleotides are TGCGCCAGCAGCTTCCGGGACGGTCCCTACGAGCAGTACTTC.

V usage is TRBV6-1 and J usage is TRBJ2-7, with D perhaps matching TRBD1 (5 bases). The length of the CDR3 is 13 residues. Germline CDR1 reads MNHNS; CDR2 reads SASEGT. V lost 8 bases, J lost 1 base, and 12 bases lay in between. CDR3 region: CASEGEFSYEQYF. Here the CDR3 DNA reads TGTGCCAGCGAAGGGGAATTTTCCTACGAGCAGTACTTC.

The J gene is TRBJ2-3, the V gene TRBV9; TRBD2 agrees at 12 bases. After removal of 4 bases from V and 2 bases from J, the junction contained 5 bases not matched to a gene. The CDR3 has 16 amino acids. Per germline, CDR1 SGDLS and CDR2 YYNGEE. The CDR3 region is CASSSGLAGYTDTQYF. In DNA form, the CDR3 reads TGTGCCAGCAGCTCCGGACTAGCGGGGTACACAGATACGCAGTATTTT.

V is TRBV28 and J is TRBJ1-2; D gene unclear. V was cut by 1 base and J by 2 bases, with 8 bases left in between. The CDR3 spans 14 residues. From germline, CDR1 is MDHEN and CDR2 SYDVKM. The CDR3 bases are TGTGCCAGCAGTTTATCGGGTGGGAACTATGGCTACACCTTC. This translates into CASSLSGGNYGYTF.

As concerns this clone: One end of the junction varies from germline; a read error may be responsible. The V gene is TRBV9, the J gene TRBJ1-5; maybe TRBD1 (5 bases). The CDR3 extends over 14 amino acids. From germline, CDR1 is SGDLS and CDR2 YYNGEE. The CDR3 DNA reads as TGTGCCAGCAGCGTAGCTACGAGGGGCCCGTCCCGGAATTTT. This sequence encodes CASSVATRGPSRNF.

The chain carries TRBV5-6 and TRBJ2-2; 14 bases fit TRBD2. This CDR3 is 17 amino acids long. J was trimmed by 8 bases and V by 0 bases; bases with no gene match: 6. Germline CDR1 SGHDT, CDR2 YYEEEE. The CDR3 sequence is CASSLAGTSGSLGELFF. For the CDR3, the DNA is TGTGCCAGCAGCTTGGCCGGGACTAGCGGGAGTTTGGGGGAGCTGTTTTTT.

The chain uses TRBV27 and TRBJ1-5, with D maybe TRBD1 (5 bases). This CDR3 is built from 16 residues. CDR1 is MNHEY, CDR2 SMNVEV, per germline (reference sequence). Trimming stripped 3 bases from V and 0 bases from J, with 12 bases between. The CDR3 spells CASSFKWGYSNQPQHF. CDR3 coding DNA: TGTGCCAGCAGTTTTAAATGGGGCTATAGCAATCAGCCCCAGCATTTT.